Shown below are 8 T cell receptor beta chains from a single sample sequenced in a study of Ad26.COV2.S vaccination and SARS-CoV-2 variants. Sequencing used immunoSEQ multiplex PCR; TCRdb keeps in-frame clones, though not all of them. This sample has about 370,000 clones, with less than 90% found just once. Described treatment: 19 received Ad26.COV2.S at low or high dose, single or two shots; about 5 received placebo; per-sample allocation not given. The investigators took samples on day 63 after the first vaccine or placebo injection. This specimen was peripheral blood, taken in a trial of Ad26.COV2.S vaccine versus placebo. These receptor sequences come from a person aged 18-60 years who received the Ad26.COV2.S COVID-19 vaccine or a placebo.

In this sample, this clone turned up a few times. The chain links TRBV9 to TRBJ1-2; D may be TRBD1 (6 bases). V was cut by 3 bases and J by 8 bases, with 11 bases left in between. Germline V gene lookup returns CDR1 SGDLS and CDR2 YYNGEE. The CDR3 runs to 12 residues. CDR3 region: CASSGFQGGYTF. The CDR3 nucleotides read TGTGCCAGCAGCGGTTTCCAGGGGGGCTACACCTTC.

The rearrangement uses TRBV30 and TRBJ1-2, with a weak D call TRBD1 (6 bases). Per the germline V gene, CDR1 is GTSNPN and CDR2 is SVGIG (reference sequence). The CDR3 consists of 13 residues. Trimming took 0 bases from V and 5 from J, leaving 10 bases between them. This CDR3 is CAWSVLGGYGYTF. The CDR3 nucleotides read TGTGCCTGGAGTGTACTAGGGGGGTATGGCTACACCTTC. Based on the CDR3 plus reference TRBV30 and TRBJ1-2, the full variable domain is SQTIHQWPATLVQPVGSPLSLECTVEGTSNPNLYWYRQAAGRGLQLLFYSVGIGQISSEVPQNLSASRPQDRQFILSSKKLLLSDSGFYLCAWSVLGGYGYTFGSGTRLTVV.

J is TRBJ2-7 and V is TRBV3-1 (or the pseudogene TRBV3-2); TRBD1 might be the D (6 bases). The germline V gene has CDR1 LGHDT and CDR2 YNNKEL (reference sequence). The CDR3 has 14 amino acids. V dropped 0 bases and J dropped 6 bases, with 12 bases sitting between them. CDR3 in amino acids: CASSQEGGAGEQYF. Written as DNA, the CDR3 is TGTGCCAGCAGCCAAGAAGGGGGTGCGGGCGAGCAGTACTTC.

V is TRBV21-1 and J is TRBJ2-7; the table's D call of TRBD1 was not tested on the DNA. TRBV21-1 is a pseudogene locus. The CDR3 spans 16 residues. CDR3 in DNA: TGTGCCAGCAGCAAAGTGCTCACAGGGATAACCTACGAGCAGTACTTC. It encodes CASSKVLTGITYEQYF.

In nucleotides, the CDR3 is TGTGCCACCAGAAGTGACAGGGAATTTGAGACCCAGTACTTC. Translating it yields CATRSDREFETQYF. The rearrangement links TRBV15 to TRBJ2-5, with 7 nucleotides matching TRBD1. Germline trimming cut 6 bases from V and 5 bases from J; bases unmatched to any gene: 9. The CDR3 sequence is 14 residues long. Germline CDR1 is LNHNV and CDR2 is YYDKDF (reference sequence).

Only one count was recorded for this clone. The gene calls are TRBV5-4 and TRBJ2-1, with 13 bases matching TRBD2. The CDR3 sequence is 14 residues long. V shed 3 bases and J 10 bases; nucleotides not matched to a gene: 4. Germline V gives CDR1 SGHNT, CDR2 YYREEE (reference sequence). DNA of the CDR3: TGTGCCAGCAGCTCACTAGCGGGGGGGCGCGAGCAGTTCTTC. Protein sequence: CASSSLAGGREQFF.

The CDR3 region is CASSLDTAAYNEQFF. CDR3 bases: TGTGCCAGCAGCTTAGACACCGCCGCCTACAATGAGCAGTTCTTC. The chain carries TRBV6-5 and TRBJ2-1; D is uncertain. V was trimmed by 6 bases and J by 2 bases, leaving 14 bases between them. The CDR3 covers 15 residues. Germline CDR1 is MNHEY and CDR2 is SVGAGI.

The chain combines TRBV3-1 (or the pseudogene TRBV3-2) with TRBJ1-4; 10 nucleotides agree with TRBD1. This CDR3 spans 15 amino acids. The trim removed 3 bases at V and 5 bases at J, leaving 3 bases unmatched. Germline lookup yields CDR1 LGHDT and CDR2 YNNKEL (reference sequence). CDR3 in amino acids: CASSQAGQGNEKLFF. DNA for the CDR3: TGTGCCAGCAGCCAGGCGGGACAGGGGAATGAAAAACTGTTTTTT.